What follows are 13 T cell receptor beta chains derived from one specimen sequenced in a study of response to subunit inactivated influenza vaccine. TCRdb processed the RT-PCR reads anew with MiXCR; each CDR3 protein has one entry. Of some 480,000 distinct CDR3 sequences listed, 10% to 11% are singletons. The source material was PBMCs from blood, sampled 45 days after vaccination. The receptors stem from a man aged 45-65 years who received an inactivated influenza vaccine.

Ten or more counts support this clonotype. The rearrangement uses TRBV20-1 and TRBJ1-3; the match to TRBD1 covers 9 bases. CDR1 and CDR2 (germline): DFQATT, SNEGSKA (reference sequence). There are 16 residues in the CDR3. Trimming took 3 bases from V and 0 from J; bases not matched to a gene: 6. The CDR3 protein is CSASRDRDNSGNTIYF. In DNA, the CDR3 is TGCAGTGCTAGCCGGGACAGGGACAACTCTGGAAACACCATATATTTT.

This clonotype was found many times. The chain has TRBV11-2 and TRBJ1-4; D may be TRBD1 (5 bases). This CDR3 is 15 amino acids long. Germline values: CDR1 SGHAT, CDR2 FQNNGV. Between the trimmed V and J ends, which lost 5 bases and 9 bases, there was a span of 19 bases. As DNA, the CDR3 is TGTGCCAGCAGCAGGGCGGGGGGATCCCTTCAAAAACTGTTTTTT. Amino acids: CASSRAGGSLQKLFF.

This clonotype was counted a few times. V usage is TRBV2 and J usage is TRBJ2-5; D remains ambiguous. Looked up from germline, CDR1 is SNHLY and CDR2 is FYNNEI. V lost 3 bases and J 10 bases, leaving 15 bases between the germline ends. The length of the CDR3 is 13 residues. For the CDR3, the DNA is TGTGCCAGCAGTGATCCCTCAGGATGGGTCCAGTACTTC. This sequence encodes CASSDPSGWVQYF. Together with reference TRBV2 and TRBJ2-5, the CDR3 gives the full variable domain: EPEVTQTPSHQVTQMGQEVILRCVPISNHLYFYWYRQILGQKVEFLVSFYNNEISEKSEIFDDQFSVERPDGSNFTLKIRSTKLEDSAMYFCASSDPSGWVQYFGPGTRLLVL.

In this sample, this clonotype turned up a few times. The rearrangement links TRBV4-1 to TRBJ2-1, with D possibly matching TRBD2 (5 bases). The V end was cut by 1 base, the J end by 0 bases, with 7 bases between. CDR1 and CDR2 (germline): MGHRA, YSYEKL. This CDR3 is built from 15 residues. The CDR3 is CASSQVEGSYNEQFF. The DNA for the CDR3 is TGCGCCAGCAGCCAAGTTGAGGGCTCCTACAATGAGCAGTTCTTC.

This clonotype has ten or more counts. This rearrangement joins TRBV28 to TRBJ2-1, with 8 positions matching TRBD2. The CDR3 runs to 16 residues. J lost 7 bases, V lost 5 bases, and 13 bases had no gene match. In germline, CDR1 is MDHEN, CDR2 SYDVKM. The CDR3 bases are TGTGCCAGCAGTACGCCAGCGGGAGATCTCGGGAATGAGCAGTTCTTC. It yields the protein CASSTPAGDLGNEQFF.

This clonotype was detected only a few times. The V and J genes are TRBV29-1 and TRBJ2-1, with 7 bases aligning to TRBD2. V shed 4 bases and J 7 bases; nucleotides not matched to a gene: 10. The CDR3 is 14 amino acids. The germline gives CDR1 SQVTM, CDR2 ANQGSEA. The CDR3 nucleotides read TGCAGCGTTGGATTGACTAGCTTATATAATGAGCAGTTCTTC. Its translation is CSVGLTSLYNEQFF.

This chain joins TRBV30 and TRBJ1-1; D is possibly TRBD1 (6 bases). This CDR3 region has 13 residues. Germline CDR1 and CDR2: GTSNPN and SVGIG (reference sequence). V lost 1 base and J lost 3, with 9 bases in between. CDR3 in DNA: TGTGCCTGGAGTGGACAGGTGGACACTGAAGCTTTCTTT. Translation gives CAWSGQVDTEAFF.

V is TRBV20-1 and J is TRBJ2-2, with no clear D. Between the trimmed V and J ends, which lost 3 bases and 4 bases, there was a span of 6 bases. Germline CDR1 is DFQATT and CDR2 is SNEGSKA (reference sequence). The CDR3 has 12 residues. CDR3 coding DNA: TGCAGTGCTAGGGGATTCACCGGGGAGCTGTTTTTT. Its protein product is CSARGFTGELFF.

This clonotype has a handful of counts. This rearrangement joins TRBV10-3 to TRBJ2-6, with 9 bases aligning to TRBD2. Germline V gene lookup returns CDR1 ENHRY and CDR2 SYGVKD. V was clipped by 6 bases and J by 0 bases; unmatched bases: 3. CDR3 length equals 16 residues. The CDR3 reads CAIRLAGISGANVLTF. For the CDR3, the DNA is TGTGCCATCAGGCTAGCGGGGATCTCTGGGGCCAACGTCCTGACTTTC.

In this sample, this clonotype turned up a few times. The genes are TRBV25-1 and TRBJ1-6, with TRBD1 identical over 7 bases. V lost 8 bases and J lost 14; bases outside the gene matches: 12. Germline lookup yields CDR1 MGHDK and CDR2 SYGVNS. The CDR3 length is 13 residues. This CDR3 is CASSTGPTGALHF. The CDR3 region has the DNA TGTGCCAGCTCGACAGGGCCCACTGGGGCCCTCCACTTT.

The rearrangement uses TRBV20-1 and TRBJ2-1; TRBD2 matches 13 bases. The CDR3 is 14 amino acids. J lost 7 bases, V lost 8 bases, and 8 bases had no gene match. Per germline, CDR1 DFQATT and CDR2 SNEGSKA (reference sequence). The DNA of the CDR3 is TGCAGTTCCTCTCCGGGACTAGCGGGGAATGAGCAGTTCTTC. Its protein is CSSSPGLAGNEQFF.

The chain links TRBV10-3 to TRBJ2-3; D unclear. Trimming cost V 10 bases and J 0 bases, with 5 bases left between them. There are 11 residues in the CDR3. Germline lookup yields CDR1 ENHRY and CDR2 SYGVKD. The CDR3 DNA reads TGTGCCACCCTTAGCACAGATACGCAGTATTTT. Translated, it gives CATLSTDTQYF.

This clonotype was picked up many times. This sequence joins TRBV6-1 and TRBJ1-6, with 8 bases identical to TRBD1. V lost 6 bases and J lost 6; bases outside the gene matches: 1. The germline V gene encodes CDR1 MNHNS and CDR2 SASEGT. There are 13 residues in the CDR3. The CDR3 DNA reads as TGTGCCAGCAGAGGACAGGGTAATTCACCCCTCCACTTT. Protein sequence: CASRGQGNSPLHF.